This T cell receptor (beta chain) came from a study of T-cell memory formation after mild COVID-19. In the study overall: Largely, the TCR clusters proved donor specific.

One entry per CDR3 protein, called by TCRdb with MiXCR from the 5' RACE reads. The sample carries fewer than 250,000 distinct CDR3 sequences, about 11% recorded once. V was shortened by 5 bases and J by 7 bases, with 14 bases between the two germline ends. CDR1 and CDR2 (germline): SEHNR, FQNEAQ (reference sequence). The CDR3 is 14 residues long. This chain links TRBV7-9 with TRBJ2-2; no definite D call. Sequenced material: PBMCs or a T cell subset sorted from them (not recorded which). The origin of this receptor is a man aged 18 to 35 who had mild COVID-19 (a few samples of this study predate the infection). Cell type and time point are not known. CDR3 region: CASSPPNSVGELFF. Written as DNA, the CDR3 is TGTGCCAGCAGCCCCCCTAACAGTGTCGGGGAGCTGTTTTTT. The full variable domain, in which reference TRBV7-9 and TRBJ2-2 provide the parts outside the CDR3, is DTGVSQNPRHKITKRGQNVTFRCDPISEHNRLYWYRQTLGQGPEFLTYFQNEAQLEKSRLLSDRFSAERPKGSFSTLEIQRTEQGDSAMYLCASSPPNSVGELFFGEGSRLTVL.